Each of the 19 T cell receptor beta chains below was sequenced from the same sample in a study of Ad26.COV2.S vaccination and SARS-CoV-2 variants. Produced via immunoSEQ multiplex PCR; TCRdb's table is partial and in-frame only. In the table there are about 480,000 clones, around 88% of which are singletons. Treatment indicated: some 20 received Ad26.COV2.S at low or high dose, single or two shots; several received placebo; per-sample allocation not given. It was on day 63 after the first vaccine or placebo injection that samples were taken. The input for sequencing was peripheral blood, taken in a trial of Ad26.COV2.S vaccine versus placebo. Source of these receptors: a person aged 18-60 years who received the Ad26.COV2.S COVID-19 vaccine or a placebo.

The chain links TRBV27 to TRBJ1-1; tentative D call: TRBD1 (6 bases). Germline values: CDR1 MNHEY, CDR2 SMNVEV (reference sequence). The CDR3 is made up of 14 amino acids. The V end lost 3 bases, the J end lost 4 bases, and 12 bases lay between the germline ends. The CDR3 DNA sequence: TGTGCCAGCAGTTTGGGAGGGGGGAGCACTGAAGCTTTCTTT. Translated, it gives CASSLGGGSTEAFF.

The chain uses TRBV5-1 and TRBJ1-1; D is unclear. The CDR3 covers 15 residues. The germline CDR1 and CDR2 sequences are SGHRS and YFSETQ. V dropped 4 bases and J dropped 1 base, with 14 bases sitting between them. The CDR3 region has the DNA TGCGCCAGCAGCCCCCCCCAGCGAGAGAACACTGAAGCTTTCTTT. It is translated as CASSPPQRENTEAFF.

The V call is TRBV29-1, the J call TRBJ1-1, with 8 bases matching TRBD1. CDR1 is SQVTM and CDR2 is ANQGSEA in the germline V gene. Germline trimming cut 5 bases from V and 0 bases from J; bases unmatched to any gene: 5. The length of the CDR3 is 14 residues. The DNA of the CDR3 is TGCAGCGTTCCAGGGGGCCCCATGAACACTGAAGCTTTCTTT. This sequence encodes CSVPGGPMNTEAFF.

The chain recombines TRBV3-1 (or the pseudogene TRBV3-2) with TRBJ2-7, with a weak D call TRBD1 (6 bases). The CDR3 is 15 residues long. Germline CDR1 reads LGHDT; CDR2 reads YNNKEL (reference sequence). V dropped 0 bases and J dropped 2 bases, with 11 bases sitting between them. DNA of the CDR3: TGTGCCAGCAGCCAAGACAGGGGTACAACCTACGAGCAGTACTTC. Protein: CASSQDRGTTYEQYF.

The rearrangement uses TRBV9 and TRBJ1-3; no clear D gene. Deletions cut 3 bases from V and 6 bases from J, with 13 bases between. The CDR3 consists of 14 residues. Germline CDR1 SGDLS, CDR2 YYNGEE. The CDR3 loop reads CASSGPGAQNTIYF. The CDR3 DNA sequence: TGTGCCAGCAGCGGACCGGGCGCCCAAAACACCATATATTTT. Full variable domain (rest looked up from reference TRBV9 and TRBJ1-3): DSGVTQTPKHLITATGQRVTLRCSPRSGDLSVYWYQQSLDQGLQFLIQYYNGEERAKGNILERFSAQQFPDLHSELNLSSLELGDSALYFCASSGPGAQNTIYFGEGSWLTVV.

V gene TRBV6-5 combines with J gene TRBJ2-7; D is possibly TRBD2 (6 bases). Germline CDR1 and CDR2: MNHEY and SVGAGI. V lost 7 bases, J lost 1 base, and 17 bases lay in between. The CDR3 spans 15 residues. CDR3 region: CASTSRRELSYEQYF. The CDR3, as DNA: TGTGCCAGCACCTCACGCCGGGAGTTGTCCTACGAGCAGTACTTC.

The V call is TRBV5-6, the J call TRBJ2-7; D tentatively fits TRBD1 or TRBD2 (5 bases each). Trimming left V 0 bases short and J 6 bases short, with 19 bases between. CDR1 is SGHDT and CDR2 is YYEEEE in the germline V gene. CDR3 length: 16 amino acids. The DNA of the CDR3 is TGTGCCAGCAGCTTGGTGGGGACCCGCACCCCTCTCGAGCAGTACTTC. Translation gives CASSLVGTRTPLEQYF. The whole variable domain, remainder taken from reference TRBV5-6 and TRBJ2-7, is DAGVTQSPTHLIKTRGQQVTLRCSPKSGHDTVSWYQQALGQGPQFIFQYYEEEERQRGNFPDRFSGHQFPNYSSELNVNALLLGDSALYLCASSLVGTRTPLEQYFGPGTRLTVT.

The rearrangement uses TRBV6-5 and TRBJ2-5, with TRBD2 matching 9 bases. The CDR3 length is 15 residues. Germline V gene sequence: CDR1 MNHEY, CDR2 SVGAGI. V shed 6 bases and J 5 bases; nucleotides not matched to a gene: 10. The CDR3 DNA reads TGTGCCAGCAGCAGACTAGCGGTCCGCCCGGAGACCCAGTACTTC. It yields the protein CASSRLAVRPETQYF.

The V call is TRBV30, the J call TRBJ2-7; no reliable D call. The CDR3 contains 12 residues. The germline gives CDR1 GTSNPN, CDR2 SVGIG (reference sequence). V was shortened by 2 bases and J by 0 bases, with 5 bases between the two germline ends. The CDR3 DNA follows: TGTGCCTGGAGTCAGAGCTCCTACGAGCAGTACTTC. Its translation: CAWSQSSYEQYF. Full variable domain (remainder filled in from reference TRBV30 and TRBJ2-7): SQTIHQWPATLVQPVGSPLSLECTVEGTSNPNLYWYRQAAGRGLQLLFYSVGIGQISSEVPQNLSASRPQDRQFILSSKKLLLSDSGFYLCAWSQSSYEQYFGPGTRLTVT.

The chain employs TRBV28 and TRBJ1-2; 9 nucleotides match TRBD1. This CDR3 is 15 amino acids long. J was trimmed by 6 bases and V by 6 bases; bases with no gene match: 11. Looked up from germline, CDR1 is MDHEN and CDR2 is SYDVKM. The CDR3 DNA reads TGTGCCAGCAGAAAACCCACCGGGACAGGGCATGGCTACACCTTC. Translating it yields CASRKPTGTGHGYTF.

The chain links TRBV7-2 to TRBJ1-5, with 10 bases fitting TRBD1. This CDR3 is 14 amino acids long. V gave up 5 bases and J gave up 3 bases; unmatched junction bases: 1. Germline loops: CDR1 SGHTA, CDR2 FQGNSA. CDR3 DNA: TGTGCCAGCAGCGACAGGGGGCCCAATCAGCCCCAGCATTTT. Amino acid sequence: CASSDRGPNQPQHF.

This clone turned up a few times. The rearrangement uses TRBV7-9 and TRBJ2-7; D may match TRBD1 or TRBD2 (5 bases each). The CDR3 runs to 15 residues. With 5 bases removed from V and 1 base from J, the gap between germline ends came to 15 bases. Germline V gene data show CDR1 as SEHNR and CDR2 as FQNEAQ (reference sequence). CDR3: CASSPRELRSYEQYF. CDR3 in DNA: TGTGCCAGCAGCCCCAGGGAGTTGCGGTCCTACGAGCAGTACTTC.

The sample holds a few counts of this clone. The chain uses TRBV3-1 (or the pseudogene TRBV3-2) and TRBJ1-3; D possibly corresponds to TRBD1 (6 bases). The CDR3 totals 17 residues. Germline V gene data show CDR1 as LGHDT and CDR2 as YNNKEL (reference sequence). V dropped 3 bases and J dropped 0 bases, with 15 bases sitting between them. CDR3 bases: TGTGCCAGCAGCCACGTACAGGGTCGCCTCTCTGGAAACACCATATATTTT. It is translated as CASSHVQGRLSGNTIYF.

The V call is TRBV30, the J call TRBJ1-2; D unclear. The CDR3 length is 14 residues. Trimming took 0 bases from V and 1 from J, leaving 9 bases between them. Germline V gene data show CDR1 as GTSNPN and CDR2 as SVGIG (reference sequence). The CDR3 DNA sequence: TGTGCCTGGAGTGTAAATACAAATAACTATGGCTACACCTTC. It specifies CAWSVNTNNYGYTF.

This chain uses TRBV28 with TRBJ1-1; TRBD1 is a possible D gene (6 bases). In germline, CDR1 is MDHEN, CDR2 SYDVKM. Trimming removed 3 bases from V and 6 bases from J, with 14 bases in between. The CDR3 sequence is 14 residues long. CDR3 nucleotide sequence: TGTGCCAGCAGTTTGACCTACAGGGCCCCTGAAGCTTTCTTT. Translation: CASSLTYRAPEAFF.

This clone was detected only once. The V call is TRBV1, the J call TRBJ2-5; whether TRBD2, the table's D call, matches the DNA was not checked. TRBV1 is assigned pseudogene status. CDR3 length: 18 residues. CDR3 sequence (DNA): TGCACCAGCAGCCAAGATGATCCGATAGCGGGAGGGCCGGAGACCCAGTACTTC. Translating it yields CTSSQDDPIAGGPETQYF.

The chain combines TRBV21-1 with TRBJ1-1. TRBV21-1 has pseudogene status. The CDR3 loop spans 15 amino acids. CDR3 residues: CASSTRVIEDTEAFF. The CDR3 DNA reads TGTGCCAGCAGCACCCGGGTGATCGAGGACACTGAAGCTTTCTTT.

This chain connects TRBV27 to TRBJ2-3; 7 bases line up with TRBD2. Unmatched junction bases numbered 6, after V lost 0 bases and J lost 6 bases. The length of the CDR3 is 15 residues. CDR1 and CDR2 from the germline V gene are MNHEY and SMNVEV (reference sequence). CDR3 sequence reads: CASSLSAGESDTQYF. Here the CDR3 DNA reads TGTGCCAGCAGTTTATCGGCGGGAGAAAGCGATACGCAGTATTTT.

CDR3 loop: CASRKDFPGELFF. The DNA for the CDR3 is TGTGCCAGCAGAAAGGACTTCCCCGGGGAGCTGTTTTTT. The chain recombines TRBV5-4 with TRBJ2-2; possibly TRBD2 for D (5 bases). CDR3 length: 13 amino acids. Per germline, CDR1 SGHNT and CDR2 YYREEE (reference sequence). V was trimmed by 5 bases and J by 6 bases, leaving 11 bases between them. The variable domain in full, with the rest retrieved from reference TRBV5-4 and TRBJ2-2, is ETGVTQSPTHLIKTRGQQVTLRCSSQSGHNTVSWYQQALGQGPQFIFQYYREEENGRGNFPPRFSGLQFPNYSSELNVNALELDDSALYLCASRKDFPGELFFGEGSRLTVL.